This T cell receptor beta chain was retrieved from a study of T cells in Graves' hyperthyroidism and ophthalmopathy. There were TCR beta CDR3 regions amplified from RNA transcripts. The primer set for the first-round RT-PCR of the TCR CDR3 was HTBI. TCRdb re-derived calls from the multiplex PCR reads in MiXCR, one entry per CDR3 protein. The sample yields more than 550,000 distinct CDR3 sequences, about 17% seen once. The CDR3 loop spans 16 amino acids. CDR1 and CDR2 from the germline V gene are LGHNA and YNFKEQ. J was trimmed by 1 base and V by 4 bases; bases with no gene match: 8. The clonotype was recovered from a woman in her fifties or sixties with Graves' hyperthyroidism that later progressed to Graves' ophthalmopathy. The chain employs TRBV4-2 and TRBJ1-2, with 8 bases that match TRBD1. Sample: blood. The CDR3 loop is CASSPVQGADNYGYTF. DNA for the CDR3: TGTGCCAGCAGCCCAGTTCAGGGGGCGGATAACTATGGCTACACCTTC.